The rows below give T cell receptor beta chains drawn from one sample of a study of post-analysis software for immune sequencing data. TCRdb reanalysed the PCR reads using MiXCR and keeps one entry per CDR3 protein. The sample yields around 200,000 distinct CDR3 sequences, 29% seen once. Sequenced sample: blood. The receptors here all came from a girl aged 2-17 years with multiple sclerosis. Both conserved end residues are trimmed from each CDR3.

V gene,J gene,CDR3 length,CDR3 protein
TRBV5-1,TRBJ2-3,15,ASSPGLAGSFTDTQY
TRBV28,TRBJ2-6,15,ASSLFGPNSGANVLT
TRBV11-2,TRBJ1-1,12,ASSFSGLGTEAF
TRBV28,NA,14,ASSLVLRLAMGEQF
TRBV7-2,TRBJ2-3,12,ASSSGGFTDTQY
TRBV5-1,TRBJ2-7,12,ASSPSGTSNEQY
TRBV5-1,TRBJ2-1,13,ASSIGTSGGGEQF
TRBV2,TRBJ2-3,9,AGRLLDTQY
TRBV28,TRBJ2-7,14,ASETLSGGYYNGQY
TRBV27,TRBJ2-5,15,ASSPRLAGGLKETQY
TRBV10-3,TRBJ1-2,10,ASGGGANGYT
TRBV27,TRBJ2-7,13,ASSFSSRVPYEQY
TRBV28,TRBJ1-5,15,ASSLLQDITSNQPQH
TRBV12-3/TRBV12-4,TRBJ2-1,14,ASSPRGGWTYNEQF
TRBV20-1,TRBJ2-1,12,SARPGLPISEQF
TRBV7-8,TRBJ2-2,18,ASSLMRQGVAGENTGELF
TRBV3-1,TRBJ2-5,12,ASSPRESQETPY
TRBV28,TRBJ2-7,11,ASSPPGTPEQY
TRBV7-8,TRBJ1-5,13,ASSLIEHRNQPQH
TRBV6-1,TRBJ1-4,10,ASTRAGEKLF
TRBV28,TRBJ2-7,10,ASSLIAGQQY
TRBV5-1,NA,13,ASSLASGRAIEQY
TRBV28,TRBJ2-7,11,ASKGGRSYEQY
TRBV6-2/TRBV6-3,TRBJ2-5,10,ASSRQVETQY
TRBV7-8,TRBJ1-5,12,ASSPVGFPQPQH
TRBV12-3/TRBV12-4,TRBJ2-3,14,ASSDWTSGGADTQY
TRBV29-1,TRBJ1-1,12,SVAGWTGATEAF
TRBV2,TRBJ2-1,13,ASSDRTGGGSEQF
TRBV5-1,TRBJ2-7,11,ASSVTGAEEQY
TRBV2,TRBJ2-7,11,ASTGSGTYEQY
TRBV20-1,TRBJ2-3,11,SAREPGPDTQY
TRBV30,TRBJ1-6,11,AWSQGYNSPLH
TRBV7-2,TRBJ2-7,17,ASSLGPTGGGLSSYEQY
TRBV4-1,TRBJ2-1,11,ASSQEELNEQF
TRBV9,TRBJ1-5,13,AGSPRAMGNQPQH
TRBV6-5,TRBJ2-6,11,ASRSTGANVLT
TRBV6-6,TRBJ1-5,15,ASSYPTGQKSNQPQH
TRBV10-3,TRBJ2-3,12,AIKQGIRTDTQY
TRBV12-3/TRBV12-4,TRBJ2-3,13,ASSLWGGGTDTQY
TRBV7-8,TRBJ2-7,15,ASSHRGYRASSYEQY
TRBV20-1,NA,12,SAVRDSSSNEQY
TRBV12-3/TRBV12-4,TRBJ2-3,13,ASTGTGGGTDTQY
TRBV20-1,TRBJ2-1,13,SASSGGAVDNEQF
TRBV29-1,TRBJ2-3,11,SAHDRFTDTQY
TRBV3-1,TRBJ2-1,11,ASSQRGGSEQF
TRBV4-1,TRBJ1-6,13,ASSQGDRGSSPLH
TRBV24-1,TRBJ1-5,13,ATTGDLPSNQPQH
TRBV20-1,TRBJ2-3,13,SAAGRGIGTDTQY
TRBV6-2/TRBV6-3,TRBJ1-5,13,ASSLRPSGDQPQH
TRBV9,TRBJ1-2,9,ASGGGNGYT
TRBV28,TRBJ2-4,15,ASSLREAGGPLDIQY
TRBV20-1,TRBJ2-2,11,SATIGNTGELF
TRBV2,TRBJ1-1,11,ASAGVGGTEAF
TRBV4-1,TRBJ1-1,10,ASSRGQGEAF